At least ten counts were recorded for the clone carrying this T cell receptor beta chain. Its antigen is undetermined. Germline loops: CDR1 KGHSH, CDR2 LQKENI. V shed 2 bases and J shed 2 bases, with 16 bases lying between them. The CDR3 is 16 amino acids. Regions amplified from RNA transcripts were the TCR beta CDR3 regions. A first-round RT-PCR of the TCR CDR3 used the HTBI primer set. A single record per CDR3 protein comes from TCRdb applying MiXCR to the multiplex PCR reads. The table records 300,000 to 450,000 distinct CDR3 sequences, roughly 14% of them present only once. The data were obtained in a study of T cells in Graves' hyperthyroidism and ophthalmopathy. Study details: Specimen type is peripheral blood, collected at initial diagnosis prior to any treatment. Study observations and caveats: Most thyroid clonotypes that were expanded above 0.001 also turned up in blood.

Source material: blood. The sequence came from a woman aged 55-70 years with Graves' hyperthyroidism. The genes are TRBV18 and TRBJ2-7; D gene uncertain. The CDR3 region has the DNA TGTGCCAGCTCACCAAAAAGGGTCCATCACCCCTACGAGCAGTACTTC. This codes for CASSPKRVHHPYEQYF.